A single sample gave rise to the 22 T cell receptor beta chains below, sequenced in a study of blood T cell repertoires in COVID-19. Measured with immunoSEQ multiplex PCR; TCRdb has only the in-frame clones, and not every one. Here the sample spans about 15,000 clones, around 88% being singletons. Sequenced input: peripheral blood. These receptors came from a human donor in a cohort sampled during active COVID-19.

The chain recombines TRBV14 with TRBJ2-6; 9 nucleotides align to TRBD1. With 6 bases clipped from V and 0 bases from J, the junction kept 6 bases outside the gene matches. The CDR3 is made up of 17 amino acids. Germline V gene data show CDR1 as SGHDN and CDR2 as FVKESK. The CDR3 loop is CASRLGQGYSGANVLTF. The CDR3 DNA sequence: TGTGCCAGCAGACTCGGACAGGGGTACTCTGGGGCCAACGTCCTGACTTTC.

The CDR3 DNA reads TGCGCCAGCAGCCCAAGACAGGGGGTATCGACTGAAGCTTTCTTT. Amino acid sequence: CASSPRQGVSTEAFF. The rearrangement links TRBV5-1 to TRBJ1-1, with 9 bases identical to TRBD1. The V gene end was trimmed by 4 bases and the J gene end by 5 bases; junction bases not matched to a gene: 9. Germline CDR1 SGHRS, CDR2 YFSETQ. The CDR3 extends over 15 amino acids.

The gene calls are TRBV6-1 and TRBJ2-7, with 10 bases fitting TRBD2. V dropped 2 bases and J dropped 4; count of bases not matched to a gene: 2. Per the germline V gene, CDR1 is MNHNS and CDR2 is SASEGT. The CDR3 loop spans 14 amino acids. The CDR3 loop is CASSELAGAYEQYF. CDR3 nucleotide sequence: TGTGCCAGCAGTGAACTAGCGGGAGCTTACGAGCAGTACTTC.

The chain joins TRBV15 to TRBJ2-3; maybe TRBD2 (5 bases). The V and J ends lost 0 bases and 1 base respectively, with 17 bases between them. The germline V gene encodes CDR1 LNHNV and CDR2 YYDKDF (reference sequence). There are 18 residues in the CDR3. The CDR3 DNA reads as TGTGCCACCAGCAGAGATCAGGTCGCGTTCGGGGGCACAGATACGCAGTATTTT. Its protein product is CATSRDQVAFGGTDTQYF.

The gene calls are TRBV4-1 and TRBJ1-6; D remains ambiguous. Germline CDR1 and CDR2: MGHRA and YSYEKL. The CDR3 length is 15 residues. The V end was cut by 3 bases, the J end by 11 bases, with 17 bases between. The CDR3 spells CASSHPGSGGAPLHF. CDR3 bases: TGCGCCAGCAGCCACCCCGGGTCCGGCGGGGCACCCCTCCACTTT.

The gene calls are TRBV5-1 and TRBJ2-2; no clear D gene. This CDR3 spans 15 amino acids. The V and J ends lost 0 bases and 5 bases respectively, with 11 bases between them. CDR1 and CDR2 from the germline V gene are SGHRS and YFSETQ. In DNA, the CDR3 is TGCGCCAGCAGCTTGGCATTTGTGGAGACCGGGGAGCTGTTTTTT. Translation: CASSLAFVETGELFF.

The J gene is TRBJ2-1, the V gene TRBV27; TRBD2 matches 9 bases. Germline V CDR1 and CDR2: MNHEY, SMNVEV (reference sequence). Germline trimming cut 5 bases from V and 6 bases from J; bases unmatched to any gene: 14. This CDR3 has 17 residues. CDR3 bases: TGTGCCAGCAGTCCTCGTCATCTAGCGGGACTACGCAATGAGCAGTTCTTC. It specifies CASSPRHLAGLRNEQFF.

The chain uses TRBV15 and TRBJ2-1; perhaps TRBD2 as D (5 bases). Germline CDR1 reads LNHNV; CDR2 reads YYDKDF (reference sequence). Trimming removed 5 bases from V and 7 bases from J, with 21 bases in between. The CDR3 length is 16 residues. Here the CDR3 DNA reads TGTGCCACCAGCCCCGTTCCCGTGAGGGAAAGGAATGAGCAGTTCTTC. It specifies CATSPVPVRERNEQFF.

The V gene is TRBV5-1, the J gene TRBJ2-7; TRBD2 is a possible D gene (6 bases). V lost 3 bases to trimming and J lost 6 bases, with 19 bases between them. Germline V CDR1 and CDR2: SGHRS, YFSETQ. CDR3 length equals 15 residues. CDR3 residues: CASSSTSGRVGEQYF. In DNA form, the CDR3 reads TGCGCCAGCAGCTCGACTAGTGGAAGAGTTGGCGAGCAGTACTTC.

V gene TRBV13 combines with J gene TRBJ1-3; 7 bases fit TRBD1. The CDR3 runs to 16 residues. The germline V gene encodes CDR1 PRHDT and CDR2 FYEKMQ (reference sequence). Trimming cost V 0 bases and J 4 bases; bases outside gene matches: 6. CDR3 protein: CASSLGGDSMGNTIYF. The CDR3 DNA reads TGTGCCAGCAGCTTAGGCGGGGACAGTATGGGAAACACCATATATTTT.

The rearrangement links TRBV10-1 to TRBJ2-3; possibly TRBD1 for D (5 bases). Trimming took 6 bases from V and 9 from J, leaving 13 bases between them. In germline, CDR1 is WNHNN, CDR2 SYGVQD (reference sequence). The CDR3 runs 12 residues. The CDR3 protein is CASSADSGTQYF. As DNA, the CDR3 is TGCGCCAGCAGCGCAGATTCAGGGACGCAGTATTTT.

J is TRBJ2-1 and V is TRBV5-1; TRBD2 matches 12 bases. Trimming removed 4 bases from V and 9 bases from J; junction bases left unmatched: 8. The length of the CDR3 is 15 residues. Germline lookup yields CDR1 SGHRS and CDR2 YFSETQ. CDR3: CASSPSGRAGGEQFF. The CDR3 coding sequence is TGCGCCAGCAGCCCTAGCGGGAGGGCCGGGGGTGAGCAGTTCTTC.

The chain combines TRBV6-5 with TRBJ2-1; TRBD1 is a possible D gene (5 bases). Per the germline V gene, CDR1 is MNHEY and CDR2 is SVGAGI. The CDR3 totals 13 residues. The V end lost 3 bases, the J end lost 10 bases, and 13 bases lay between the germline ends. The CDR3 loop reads CASSYSPWGEQFF. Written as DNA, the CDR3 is TGTGCCAGCAGTTATAGCCCCTGGGGCGAGCAGTTCTTC.

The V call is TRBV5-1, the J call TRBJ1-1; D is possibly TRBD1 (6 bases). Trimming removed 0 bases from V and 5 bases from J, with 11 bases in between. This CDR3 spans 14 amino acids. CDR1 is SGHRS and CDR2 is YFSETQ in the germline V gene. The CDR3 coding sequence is TGCGCCAGCAGCTTGGGAGGGGGAGGGACTGAAGCTTTCTTT. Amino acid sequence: CASSLGGGGTEAFF.

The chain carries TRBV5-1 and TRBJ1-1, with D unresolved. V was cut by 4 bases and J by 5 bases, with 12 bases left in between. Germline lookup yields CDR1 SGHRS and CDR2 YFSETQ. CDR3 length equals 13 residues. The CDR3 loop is CASSIGGRTEAFF. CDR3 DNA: TGCGCCAGCAGCATTGGAGGGCGGACTGAAGCTTTCTTT.

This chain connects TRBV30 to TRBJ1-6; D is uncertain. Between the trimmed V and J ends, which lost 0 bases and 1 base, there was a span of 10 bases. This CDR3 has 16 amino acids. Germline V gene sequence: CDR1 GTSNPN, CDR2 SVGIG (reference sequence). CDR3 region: CAWSVGWASYNSPLHF. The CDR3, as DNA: TGTGCCTGGAGTGTAGGCTGGGCTTCCTATAATTCACCCCTCCACTTT. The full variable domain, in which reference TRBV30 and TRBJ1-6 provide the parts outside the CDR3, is SQTIHQWPATLVQPVGSPLSLECTVEGTSNPNLYWYRQAAGRGLQLLFYSVGIGQISSEVPQNLSASRPQDRQFILSSKKLLLSDSGFYLCAWSVGWASYNSPLHFGNGTRLTVT.

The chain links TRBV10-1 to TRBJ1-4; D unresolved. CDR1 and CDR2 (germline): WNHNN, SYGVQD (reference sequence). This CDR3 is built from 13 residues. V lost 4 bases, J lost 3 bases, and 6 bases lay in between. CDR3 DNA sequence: TGCGCCAGCAGTGGTCAGTCTAATGAAAAACTGTTTTTT. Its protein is CASSGQSNEKLFF.

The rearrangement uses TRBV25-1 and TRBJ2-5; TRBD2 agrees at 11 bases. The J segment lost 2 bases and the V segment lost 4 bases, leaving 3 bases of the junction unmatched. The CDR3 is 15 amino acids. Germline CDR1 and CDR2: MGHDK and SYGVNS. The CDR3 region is CASSGLAGQQETQYF. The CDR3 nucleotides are TGTGCCAGCAGTGGACTAGCGGGGCAACAAGAGACCCAGTACTTC.

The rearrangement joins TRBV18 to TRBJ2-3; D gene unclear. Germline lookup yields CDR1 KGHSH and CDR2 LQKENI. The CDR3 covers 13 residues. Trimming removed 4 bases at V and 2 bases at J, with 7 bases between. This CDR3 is CASSLADTDTQYF. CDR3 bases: TGTGCCAGCTCACTGGCAGACACAGATACGCAGTATTTT.

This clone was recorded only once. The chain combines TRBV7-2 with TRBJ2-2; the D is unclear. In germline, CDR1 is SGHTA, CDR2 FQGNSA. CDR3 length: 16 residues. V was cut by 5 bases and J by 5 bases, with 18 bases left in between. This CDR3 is CASSAQATSSTGELFF. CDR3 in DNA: TGTGCCAGCAGCGCCCAGGCTACTTCAAGTACCGGGGAGCTGTTTTTT.

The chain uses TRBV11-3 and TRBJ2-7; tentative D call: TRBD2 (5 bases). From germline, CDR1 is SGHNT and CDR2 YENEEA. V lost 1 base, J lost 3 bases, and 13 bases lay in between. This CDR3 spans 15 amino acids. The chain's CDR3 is CASSLGQSGGYEQYF. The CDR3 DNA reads TGTGCCAGCAGCTTAGGGCAGAGCGGAGGCTACGAGCAGTACTTC.

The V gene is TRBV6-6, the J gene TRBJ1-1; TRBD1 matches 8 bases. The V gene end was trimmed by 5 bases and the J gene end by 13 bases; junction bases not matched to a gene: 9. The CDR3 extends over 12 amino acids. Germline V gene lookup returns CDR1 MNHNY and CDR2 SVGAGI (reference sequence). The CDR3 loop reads CASSQRQGPVFF. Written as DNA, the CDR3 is TGTGCCAGCAGTCAACGACAGGGGCCCGTTTTCTTT.